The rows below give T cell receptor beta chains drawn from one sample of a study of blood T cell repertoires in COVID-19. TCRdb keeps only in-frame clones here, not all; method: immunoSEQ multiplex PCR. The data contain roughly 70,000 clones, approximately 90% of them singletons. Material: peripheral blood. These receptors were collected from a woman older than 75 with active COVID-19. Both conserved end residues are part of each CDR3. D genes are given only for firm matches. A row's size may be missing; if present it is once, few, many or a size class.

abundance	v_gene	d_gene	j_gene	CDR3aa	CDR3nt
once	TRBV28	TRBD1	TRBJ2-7	CASSLTGTGTYEQYF	TGTGCCAGCAGTTTAACCGGGACAGGTACCTACGAGCAGTACTTC
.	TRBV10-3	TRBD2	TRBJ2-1	CATRTSEYNEQFF	TGTGCCACCAGGACTAGCGAGTACAATGAGCAGTTCTTC
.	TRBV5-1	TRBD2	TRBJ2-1	CASSWVPSGYNEQFF	TGCGCCAGCAGCTGGGTACCTAGCGGCTACAATGAGCAGTTCTTC
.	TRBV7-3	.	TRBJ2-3	CASSLSRGADTQYF	TGTGCCAGCAGCTTATCTAGGGGCGCAGATACGCAGTATTTT
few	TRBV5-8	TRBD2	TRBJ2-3	CASSYLWREVADTQYF	TGTGCCAGCAGCTACCTGTGGCGGGAGGTAGCAGATACGCAGTATTTT
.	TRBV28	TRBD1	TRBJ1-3	CASIGTGLLFSGNTIYF	TGTGCCAGCATCGGGACAGGCCTACTATTCTCTGGAAACACCATATATTTT
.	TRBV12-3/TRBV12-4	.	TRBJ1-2	CASSPQGRGYTF	TGTGCCAGCAGTCCTCAGGGCCGGGGCTACACCTTC
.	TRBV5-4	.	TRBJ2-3	CASGQGTDTQYF	TGTGCCAGCGGGCAGGGCACAGATACGCAGTATTTT
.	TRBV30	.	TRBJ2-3	CAWSVRKTGSSTDTQYF	TGTGCCTGGAGTGTACGGAAAACAGGTTCTAGCACAGATACGCAGTATTTT
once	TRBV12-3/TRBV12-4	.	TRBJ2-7	CASSLGTTYEQYF	TGTGCCAGCAGTTTAGGAACTACCTACGAGCAGTACTTC
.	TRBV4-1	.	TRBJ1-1	CASSQDEVNTEAFF	TGCGCCAGCAGCCAAGATGAGGTCAACACTGAAGCTTTCTTT
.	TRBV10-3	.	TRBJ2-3	CAISLRRGTDTQYF	TGTGCCATCAGTCTGAGGCGGGGTACAGATACGCAGTATTTT
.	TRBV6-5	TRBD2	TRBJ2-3	CASKRDTDTQYF	TGTGCCAGCAAGCGGGACACAGATACGCAGTATTTT
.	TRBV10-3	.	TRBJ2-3	CAISEADTDTQYF	TGTGCCATCAGTGAGGCGGACACAGATACGCAGTATTTT
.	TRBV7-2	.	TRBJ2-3	CASTSGDTQYF	TGTGCCAGCACCTCGGGAGATACGCAGTATTTT
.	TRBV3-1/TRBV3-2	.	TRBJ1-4	CASSQGGWDEKLFF	TGTGCCAGCAGCCAAGGGGGCTGGGATGAAAAACTGTTTTTT
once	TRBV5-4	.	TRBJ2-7	CASSFSTGSTYEQYF	TGTGCCAGCAGCTTCTCCACGGGGTCGACCTACGAGCAGTACTTC
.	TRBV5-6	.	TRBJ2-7	CASSLILPGSVYEQYF	TGTGCCAGCAGCTTGATCCTCCCAGGGTCGGTCTACGAGCAGTACTTC
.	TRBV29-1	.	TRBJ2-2	CSVENRRGDAGELFF	TGCAGCGTTGAGAACCGTCGGGGAGACGCCGGGGAGCTGTTTTTT
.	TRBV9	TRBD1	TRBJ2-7	CASSVGIGQGAGEQYF	TGTGCCAGCAGCGTAGGTATTGGGCAGGGGGCTGGCGAGCAGTACTTC
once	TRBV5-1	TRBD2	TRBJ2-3	CASSPGLAADTQYF	TGCGCCAGCAGCCCGGGACTAGCGGCAGATACGCAGTATTTT
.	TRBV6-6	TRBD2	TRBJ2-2	CASHSGRATGELFF	TGTGCCAGCCATAGCGGGAGGGCCACCGGGGAGCTGTTTTTT
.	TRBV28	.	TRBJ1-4	CASSLSHFHNEKLFF	TGTGCCAGCAGCCTATCTCACTTTCATAATGAAAAACTGTTTTTT
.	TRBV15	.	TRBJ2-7	CATSRDSGLPGRQYF	TGTGCCACCAGCAGAGATTCAGGACTACCCGGTAGACAGTACTTC
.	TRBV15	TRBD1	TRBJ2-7	CATSRDRDDRGIPSYEQYF	TGTGCCACCAGCAGAGATCGCGACGACAGGGGGATCCCTTCCTACGAGCAGTACTTC
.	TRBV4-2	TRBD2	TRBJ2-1	CASSQTSGRNGYNEQFF	TGTGCCAGCAGCCAGACTAGCGGGAGAAATGGGTACAATGAGCAGTTCTTC
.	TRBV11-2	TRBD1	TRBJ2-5	CASSLGNRGIGETQYF	TGTGCCAGCAGCTTGGGGAACAGGGGGATAGGGGAGACCCAGTACTTC
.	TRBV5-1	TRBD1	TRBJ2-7	CASNYDRGAYEQYF	TGCGCCAGCAACTATGACAGGGGGGCCTACGAGCAGTACTTC
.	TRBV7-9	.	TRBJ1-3	CASTRGFSGNTIYF	TGTGCCAGCACGAGGGGGTTCTCTGGAAACACCATATATTTT
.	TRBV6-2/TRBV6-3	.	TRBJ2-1	CASSRSGNEQFF	TGTGCCAGCAGTCGTTCAGGGAATGAGCAGTTCTTC
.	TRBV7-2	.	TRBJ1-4	CASSLDAGVWEKLFF	TGTGCCAGCAGCTTGGACGCAGGGGTATGGGAAAAACTGTTTTTT
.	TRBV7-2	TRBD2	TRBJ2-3	CASSQRLAGSTDTQYF	TGTGCCAGCAGCCAGAGACTAGCGGGATCCACAGATACGCAGTATTTT
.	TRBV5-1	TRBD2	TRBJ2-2	CASSSLAGANTGELFF	TGCGCCAGCAGCAGCTTAGCGGGAGCAAACACCGGGGAGCTGTTTTTT
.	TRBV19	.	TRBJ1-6	CASSIGGSVSPLHF	TGTGCCAGTAGTATCGGGGGAAGTGTTTCACCCCTCCACTTT
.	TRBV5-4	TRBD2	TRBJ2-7	CASSFSSGSGDEQYF	TGTGCCAGCAGTTTCAGTAGCGGGAGTGGCGACGAGCAGTACTTC
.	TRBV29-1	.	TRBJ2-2	CSVDFLGAGTGELFF	TGCAGCGTTGATTTTTTGGGGGCGGGCACCGGGGAGCTGTTTTTT
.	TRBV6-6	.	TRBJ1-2	CASTLRSVSYGYTF	TGTGCCAGCACGCTACGGTCTGTCTCCTATGGCTACACCTTC
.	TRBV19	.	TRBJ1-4	CASNRDRPNEKLFF	TGTGCCAGTAACAGGGACCGACCTAATGAAAAACTGTTTTTT
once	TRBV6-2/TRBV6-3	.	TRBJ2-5	CASSYGGGLLETQYF	TGTGCCAGCAGTTACGGGGGGGGGCTTTTAGAGACCCAGTACTTC
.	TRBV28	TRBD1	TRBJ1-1	CASRDRGPETEAFF	TGTGCCAGCAGGGACAGGGGGCCGGAGACTGAAGCTTTCTTT
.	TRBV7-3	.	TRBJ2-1	CASSPREFGNEQFF	TGTGCCAGCAGCCCACGGGAGTTTGGAAATGAGCAGTTCTTC
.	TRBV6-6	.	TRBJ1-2	CASGPTNYGYTF	TGTGCCAGTGGCCCGACTAACTATGGCTACACCTTC
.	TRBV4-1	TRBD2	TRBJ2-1	CASSQDARSGSVYNEQFF	TGCGCCAGCAGCCAAGATGCACGTAGCGGGAGTGTCTACAATGAGCAGTTCTTC
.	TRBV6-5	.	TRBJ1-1	CASSFHARSDTEAFF	TGTGCCAGCAGTTTCCACGCTCGTTCGGACACTGAAGCTTTCTTT
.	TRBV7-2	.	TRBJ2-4	CASSLSGRRVQNIQYF	TGTGCCAGCAGCTTATCGGGCAGGAGGGTCCAAAACATTCAGTACTTC
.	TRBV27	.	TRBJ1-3	CASSFNARLRNTIYF	TGTGCCAGCAGTTTTAACGCAAGACTCAGAAACACCATATATTTT
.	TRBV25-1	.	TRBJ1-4	CASSEYKEDEKLFF	TGTGCCAGCAGTGAATATAAGGAGGACGAAAAACTGTTTTTT
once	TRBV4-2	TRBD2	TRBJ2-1	CASSLGTSGAYNEQFF	TGTGCCAGCAGCCTTGGGACTAGCGGGGCCTACAATGAGCAGTTCTTC
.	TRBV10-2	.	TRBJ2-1	CASNGGSYNEQFF	TGCGCCAGCAACGGGGGCTCCTACAATGAGCAGTTCTTC
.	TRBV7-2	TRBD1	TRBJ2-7	CASSLMGQSYEQYF	TGTGCCAGCAGCTTGATGGGACAGTCGTACGAGCAGTACTTC
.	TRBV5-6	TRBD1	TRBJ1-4	CASSGTGFGKLFF	TGTGCCAGCAGCGGGACAGGGTTCGGAAAACTGTTTTTT
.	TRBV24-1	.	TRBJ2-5	CATSTLSGAQETQYF	TGTGCCACCAGCACACTCTCAGGGGCCCAAGAGACCCAGTACTTC
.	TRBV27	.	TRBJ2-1	CASSPRFPENNEQFF	TGTGCCAGCAGCCCGCGGTTCCCCGAAAACAATGAGCAGTTCTTC
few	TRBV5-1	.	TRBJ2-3	CASSSTPGTDTQYF	TGCGCCAGCAGTTCCACGCCGGGCACAGATACGCAGTATTTT
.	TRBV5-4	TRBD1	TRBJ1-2	CASSLVGQGGYGYTF	TGTGCCAGCAGCTTGGTTGGACAGGGGGGGTATGGCTACACCTTC
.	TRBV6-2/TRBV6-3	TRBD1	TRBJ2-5	CASSKRTGEAPRTQYF	TGTGCCAGCAGTAAACGGACAGGGGAGGCCCCCAGGACCCAGTACTTC
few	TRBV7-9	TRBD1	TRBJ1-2	CASSPGTGLITF	TGTGCCAGCAGCCCCGGGACAGGCTTGATCACCTTC
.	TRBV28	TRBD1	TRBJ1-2	CASSLLPLDRGSYGYTF	TGTGCCAGCAGTTTACTCCCGTTGGACAGGGGGTCCTATGGCTACACCTTC
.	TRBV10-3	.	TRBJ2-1	CAISEGYSISPNNEQFF	TGTGCCATCAGTGAGGGATACAGTATTAGTCCGAACAATGAGCAGTTCTTC